This TCR beta chain is from a study of EBV T-cell therapy then PD-1 blockade in nasopharyngeal carcinoma. With 6 bases removed from V and 5 bases from J, the gap between germline ends came to 25 bases. Germline V CDR1 and CDR2: MNHEY, SVGEGT. There are 17 residues in the CDR3. A remark on this clone: Antigen: not known.

Profiling relied on immunoSEQ multiplex PCR, and the TCRdb table lists in-frame clones only, not all of them. Of around 13,000 clones listed, around 84% were seen once; the top ten hold about 29%. Described treatment: AdE1-LMPpoly-expanded autologous EBV-specific T-cell therapy followed by anti-PD-1 nivolumab. Source: CD8+ T cells from blood, taken around day 99 from a patient whose treatment included autologous EBV-specific T cells and nivolumab. The receptor was isolated from a man aged 35 to 55 with nasopharyngeal carcinoma. This chain joins TRBV6-2 or TRBV6-3 and TRBJ1-1, with D unresolved. The CDR3 protein is CASSTNDRMRRDTEAFF. The CDR3 coding sequence is TGTGCCAGCAGCACGAACGACCGCATGAGGCGGGATACTGAAGCTTTCTTT.